These 16 T cell receptor beta chains were all obtained from the same sample, sequenced in a study of T cell repertoires in cytomegalovirus infection. One entry per CDR3 protein, called by TCRdb with MiXCR from the reads. The top ten hold around 12% of the sample, which has around 750,000 distinct CDR3 sequences, 30% to 35% seen once. No antigens are known for them. Sequences were derived from cultured CD8+ T cells from PBMCs, sampled from culture after CMV antigen stimulation. The origin of the receptors is a human donor in good health (CMV status not recorded). Some clones in this sample may be carry-over from other donors' samples.

This clonotype was observed a handful of times. This sequence joins TRBV29-1 and TRBJ1-1, with TRBD1 identical over 11 bases. J was trimmed by 0 bases and V by 0 bases; bases with no gene match: 9. CDR3 length equals 18 residues. From germline, CDR1 is SQVTM and CDR2 ANQGSEA. The CDR3 sequence is CSVEDPRTGGFMNTEAFF. CDR3 in DNA: TGCAGCGTTGAAGATCCCAGGACAGGGGGCTTCATGAACACTGAAGCTTTCTTT.

The V and J genes are TRBV14 and TRBJ2-5, with D possibly TRBD1 on 6 matching bases. The CDR3 loop spans 14 amino acids. Germline V gene lookup returns CDR1 SGHDN and CDR2 FVKESK. Trimming took off 4 bases at V and 2 bases at J, with 11 bases between the two ends. In nucleotides, the CDR3 is TGTGCCAGCAGCCGCGGAAGGGGGCAAGAGACCCAGTACTTC. Encoded protein: CASSRGRGQETQYF.

The genes are TRBV27 and TRBJ2-2, with D uncertain. The CDR3 totals 13 residues. Germline loops: CDR1 MNHEY, CDR2 SMNVEV (reference sequence). V shed 8 bases and J shed 2 bases, with 9 bases lying between them. The CDR3 DNA reads TGTGCCAGCGTCCGGCGAAACACCGGGGAGCTGTTTTTT. Protein sequence: CASVRRNTGELFF.

The chain couples TRBV4-3 to TRBJ2-6, with D hard to call. The germline V and J ends were trimmed by 0 bases and 0 bases, with 9 bases remaining between them. This CDR3 comprises 17 residues. CDR1 and CDR2 (germline): LGHNA, YSLEER. The CDR3: CASSQEGRYSGANVLTF. DNA of the CDR3: TGCGCCAGCAGCCAAGAAGGACGTTACTCTGGGGCCAACGTCCTGACTTTC.

The chain has TRBV6-1 and TRBJ2-5, with D perhaps TRBD2 (5 bases). Germline CDR1 reads MNHNS; CDR2 reads SASEGT. There are 14 residues in the CDR3. Trimming removed 5 bases from V and 4 bases from J, with 14 bases in between. The CDR3 DNA reads TGTGCCAGCAGTAAACGAGGGAGTGGAGAGACCCAGTACTTC. This translates into CASSKRGSGETQYF.

This clonotype has just a few counts. The rearrangement joins TRBV6-5 to TRBJ2-3, with 7 nucleotides matching TRBD2. This CDR3 has 16 residues. Germline CDR1 reads MNHEY; CDR2 reads SVGAGI. V gave up 3 bases and J gave up 1 base; unmatched junction bases: 7. Written as DNA, the CDR3 is TGTGCCAGCAGTTATGGGGCGGCGGGAGGCACAGATACGCAGTATTTT. Translated: CASSYGAAGGTDTQYF.

This clonotype came up many times. The V call is TRBV6-1, the J call TRBJ2-2; TRBD1 matches 12 bases. CDR1 is MNHNS, CDR2 SASEGT, per germline. The V segment lost 6 bases and the J segment 6 bases; nucleotides outside the gene matches: 11. The CDR3 has 17 amino acids. CDR3 nucleotide sequence: TGTGCCAGCAGGAAATACTCGGGACAGGGGGCATCCGGGGAGCTGTTTTTT. It yields the protein CASRKYSGQGASGELFF.

In this sample, this clonotype turned up a few times. The V call is TRBV28, the J call TRBJ1-4, with 8 bases identical to TRBD1. Germline CDR1 MDHEN, CDR2 SYDVKM. The CDR3 runs to 15 residues. The V segment lost 9 bases and the J segment 7 bases; nucleotides outside the gene matches: 13. The CDR3: CASAPGDRWTEKLFF. Here the CDR3 DNA reads TGTGCCAGTGCCCCCGGGGACAGGTGGACTGAAAAACTGTTTTTT. The complete variable domain, with remaining parts taken from reference TRBV28 and TRBJ1-4, reads DVKVTQSSRYLVKRTGEKVFLECVQDMDHENMFWYRQDPGLGLRLIYFSYDVKMKEKGDIPEGYSVSREKKERFSLILESASTNQTSMYLCASAPGDRWTEKLFFGSGTQLSVL.

This chain connects TRBV6-1 to TRBJ1-2; 8 bases align to TRBD1. J lost 4 bases, V lost 0 bases, and 7 bases had no gene match. The V gene's germline CDR1 is MNHNS and CDR2 SASEGT. The CDR3 runs to 16 residues. In DNA form, the CDR3 reads TGTGCCAGCAGTGAAGCCCGGACAGGGCCCCTCTATGGCTACACCTTC. Translating it yields CASSEARTGPLYGYTF.

This clonotype was seen at least ten times. The genes are TRBV27 and TRBJ2-1, with a possible D match to TRBD2 (5 bases). Germline lookup yields CDR1 MNHEY and CDR2 SMNVEV (reference sequence). Trimming cost V 4 bases and J 3 bases, with 10 bases left between them. The CDR3 length is 14 residues. The chain's CDR3 is CASSYRAVYNEQFF. The CDR3 DNA reads TGTGCCAGCAGTTACCGAGCGGTCTACAATGAGCAGTTCTTC.

V is TRBV2 and J is TRBJ2-7; no clear D gene. Trimming took 7 bases from V and 5 from J, leaving 6 bases between them. The CDR3 totals 10 residues. In germline, CDR1 is SNHLY, CDR2 FYNNEI. The CDR3 bases are TGTGCCAGCACTGGGGACGAGCAGTACTTC. Amino acid sequence: CASTGDEQYF.

In its sample, this clonotype was seen once. This chain uses TRBV13 with TRBJ1-2; TRBD1 agrees at 10 bases. Germline V lookup: CDR1 PRHDT, CDR2 FYEKMQ (reference sequence). The J segment lost 4 bases and the V segment lost 5 bases, leaving 4 bases of the junction unmatched. The CDR3 runs 14 residues. The CDR3: CASSGTGEPYGYTF. DNA of the CDR3: TGTGCCAGCAGCGGGACAGGGGAGCCCTATGGCTACACCTTC.

This clonotype was detected a few times. The V gene is TRBV6-2 or TRBV6-3, the J gene TRBJ1-1; a possible D gene is TRBD1 (5 bases). Germline assignment: CDR1 MNHEY and CDR2 SVGEGT. V lost 6 bases and J 7 bases, leaving 9 bases between the germline ends. There are 11 residues in the CDR3. The CDR3 region is CASRRDGEAFF. CDR3 sequence (DNA): TGTGCCAGCAGACGGGACGGTGAAGCTTTCTTT.

This clonotype was seen a handful of times. For the CDR3, the DNA is TGTGCCAGCAGTTTAATGGACCCTAGTCAAGAGACCCAGTACTTC. Its translation: CASSLMDPSQETQYF. The chain is built from TRBV28 and TRBJ2-5; D gene ambiguous. Germline lookup yields CDR1 MDHEN and CDR2 SYDVKM. The CDR3 has 15 residues. Trimming left V 2 bases short and J 2 bases short, with 12 bases between.

This clonotype was detected a few times. This CDR3 reads CASSSRGRTEQYV. The CDR3 bases are TGTGCCAGCAGCTCGAGGGGCCGGACAGAGCAGTACGTC. The gene calls are TRBV7-9 and TRBJ2-7; D may match TRBD1 or TRBD2 (5 bases each). Germline CDR1 and CDR2: SEHNR and FQNEAQ (reference sequence). The CDR3 consists of 13 residues. The V end lost 4 bases, the J end lost 7 bases, and 14 bases lay between the germline ends.

This rearrangement joins TRBV2 to TRBJ2-5; 8 bases map to TRBD2. Germline assignment: CDR1 SNHLY and CDR2 FYNNEI. Trimming removed 8 bases from V and 5 bases from J; junction bases left unmatched: 7. This CDR3 spans 13 amino acids. This chain's CDR3 is CASPGGLFETQYF. The CDR3 DNA is TGTGCCAGCCCGGGGGGGCTATTTGAGACCCAGTACTTC.